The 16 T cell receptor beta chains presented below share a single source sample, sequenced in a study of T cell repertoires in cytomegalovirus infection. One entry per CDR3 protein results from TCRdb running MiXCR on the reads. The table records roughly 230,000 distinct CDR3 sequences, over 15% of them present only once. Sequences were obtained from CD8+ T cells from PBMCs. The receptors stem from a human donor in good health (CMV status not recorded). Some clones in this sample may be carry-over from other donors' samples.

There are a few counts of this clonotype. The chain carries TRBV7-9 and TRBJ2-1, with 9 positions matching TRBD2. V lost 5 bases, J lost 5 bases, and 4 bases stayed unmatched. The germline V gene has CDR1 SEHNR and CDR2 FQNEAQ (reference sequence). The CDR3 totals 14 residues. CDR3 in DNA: TGTGCCAGCAGCCAGACTAGCGGCCACAATGAGCAGTTCTTC. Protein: CASSQTSGHNEQFF.

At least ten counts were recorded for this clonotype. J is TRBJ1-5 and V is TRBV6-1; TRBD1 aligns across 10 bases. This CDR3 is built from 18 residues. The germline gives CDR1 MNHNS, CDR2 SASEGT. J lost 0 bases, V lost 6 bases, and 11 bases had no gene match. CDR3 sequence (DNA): TGTGCCAGCAGACCCCCGGGACAGGGGTTATTTAGCAATCAGCCCCAGCATTTT. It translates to CASRPPGQGLFSNQPQHF.

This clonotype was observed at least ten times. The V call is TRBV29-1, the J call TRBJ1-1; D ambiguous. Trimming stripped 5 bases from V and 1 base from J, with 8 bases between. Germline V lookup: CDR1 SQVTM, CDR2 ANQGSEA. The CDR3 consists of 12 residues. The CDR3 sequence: CSVRRANTEAFF. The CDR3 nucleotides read TGCAGCGTTCGACGGGCGAACACTGAAGCTTTCTTT.

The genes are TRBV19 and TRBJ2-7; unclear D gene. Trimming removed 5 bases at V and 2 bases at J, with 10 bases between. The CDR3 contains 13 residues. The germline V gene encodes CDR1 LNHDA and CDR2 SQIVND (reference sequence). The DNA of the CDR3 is TGTGCCAGTAGTTGGAACAGAGCCTACGAGCAGTACTTC. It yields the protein CASSWNRAYEQYF.

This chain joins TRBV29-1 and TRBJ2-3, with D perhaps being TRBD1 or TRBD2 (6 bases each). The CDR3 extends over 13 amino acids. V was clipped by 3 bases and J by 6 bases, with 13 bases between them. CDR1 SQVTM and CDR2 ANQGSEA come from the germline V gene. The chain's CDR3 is CSVDGGRLDTQYF. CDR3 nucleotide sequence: TGCAGCGTTGATGGGGGGCGCCTTGATACGCAGTATTTT.

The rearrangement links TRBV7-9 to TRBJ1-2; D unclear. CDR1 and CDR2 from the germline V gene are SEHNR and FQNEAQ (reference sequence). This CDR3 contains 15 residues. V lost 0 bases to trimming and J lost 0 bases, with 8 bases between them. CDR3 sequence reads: CASSLAVGANYGYTF. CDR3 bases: TGTGCCAGCAGCTTAGCGGTGGGAGCTAACTATGGCTACACCTTC.

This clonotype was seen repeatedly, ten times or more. The CDR3: CASSEFFPGTSEGGEQFF. CDR3 coding DNA: TGTGCCAGCAGTGAATTCTTTCCCGGGACTAGCGAAGGGGGTGAGCAGTTCTTC. This chain uses TRBV25-1 with TRBJ2-1; 10 bases are shared with TRBD2. The CDR3 is 18 amino acids. Germline trimming cut 1 base from V and 9 bases from J; bases unmatched to any gene: 15. Germline assignment: CDR1 MGHDK and CDR2 SYGVNS.

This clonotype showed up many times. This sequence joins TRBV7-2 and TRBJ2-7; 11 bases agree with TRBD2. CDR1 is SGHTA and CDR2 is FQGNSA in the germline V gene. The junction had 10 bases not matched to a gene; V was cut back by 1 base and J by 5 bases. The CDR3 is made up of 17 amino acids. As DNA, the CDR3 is TGTGCCAGCAGCTTAGTGGTCTTACCGGGACTAGCGGACGAGCAGTACTTC. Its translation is CASSLVVLPGLADEQYF.

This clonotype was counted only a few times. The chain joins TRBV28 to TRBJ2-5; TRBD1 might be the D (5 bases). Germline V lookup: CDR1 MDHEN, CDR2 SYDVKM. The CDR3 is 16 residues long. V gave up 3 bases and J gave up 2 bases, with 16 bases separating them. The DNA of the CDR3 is TGTGCCAGCAGTTTTGATCAGGGTTGGGGACAAGAGACCCAGTACTTC. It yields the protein CASSFDQGWGQETQYF.

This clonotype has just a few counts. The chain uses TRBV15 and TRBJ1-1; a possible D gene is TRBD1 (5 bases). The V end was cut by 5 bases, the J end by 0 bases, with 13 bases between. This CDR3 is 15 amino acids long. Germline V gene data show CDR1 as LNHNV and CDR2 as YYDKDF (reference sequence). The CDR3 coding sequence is TGTGCCACCAGCCCTAACAGACAGCTGAACACTGAAGCTTTCTTT. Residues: CATSPNRQLNTEAFF.

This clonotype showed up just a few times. The CDR3 here is CASSLASGARPYEQYF. In DNA, the CDR3 is TGTGCCAGCAGTTTGGCGTCCGGGGCCCGACCCTACGAGCAGTACTTC. The gene calls are TRBV28 and TRBJ2-7; D possibly matches TRBD1 or TRBD2 (5 bases each). Trimming cost V 3 bases and J 2 bases, with 17 bases left between them. This CDR3 contains 16 residues. Germline CDR1 and CDR2: MDHEN and SYDVKM. Complete variable domain (other parts from reference TRBV28 and TRBJ2-7): DVKVTQSSRYLVKRTGEKVFLECVQDMDHENMFWYRQDPGLGLRLIYFSYDVKMKEKGDIPEGYSVSREKKERFSLILESASTNQTSMYLCASSLASGARPYEQYFGPGTRLTVT.

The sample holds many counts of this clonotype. CDR3 region: CSVEDWGEKVYQPQHF. In nucleotides, the CDR3 is TGCAGCGTTGAAGATTGGGGAGAGAAGGTCTATCAGCCCCAGCATTTT. The V call is TRBV29-1, the J call TRBJ1-5; no definite D call. Trimming pared 0 bases from V and 5 bases from J, leaving 17 bases between. Germline CDR1 is SQVTM and CDR2 is ANQGSEA. The CDR3 consists of 16 residues. The full variable domain, its missing parts supplied by reference TRBV29-1 and TRBJ1-5, is SAVISQKPSRDICQRGTSLTIQCQVDSQVTMMFWYRQQPGQSLTLIATANQGSEATYESGFVIDKFPISRPNLTFSTLTVSNMSPEDSSIYLCSVEDWGEKVYQPQHFGDGTRLSIL.

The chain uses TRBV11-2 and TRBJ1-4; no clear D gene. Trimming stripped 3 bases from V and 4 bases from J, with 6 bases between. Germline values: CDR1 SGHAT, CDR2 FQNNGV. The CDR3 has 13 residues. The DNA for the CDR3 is TGTGCCAGCAGCTTTCGAGATAATGAAAAACTGTTTTTT. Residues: CASSFRDNEKLFF.

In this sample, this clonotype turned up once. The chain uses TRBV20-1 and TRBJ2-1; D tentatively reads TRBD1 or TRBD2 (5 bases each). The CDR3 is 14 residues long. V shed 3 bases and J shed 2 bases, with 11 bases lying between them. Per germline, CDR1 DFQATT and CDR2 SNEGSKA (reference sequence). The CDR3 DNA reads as TGCAGTGCTAGTTATGGGGACCCCTACAATGAGCAGTTCTTC. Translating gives CSASYGDPYNEQFF.

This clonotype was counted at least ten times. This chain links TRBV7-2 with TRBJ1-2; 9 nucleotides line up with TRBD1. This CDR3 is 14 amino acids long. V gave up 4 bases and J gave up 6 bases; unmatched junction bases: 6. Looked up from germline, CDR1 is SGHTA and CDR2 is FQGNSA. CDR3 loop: CASSSPGQGDGYTF. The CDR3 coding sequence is TGTGCCAGCAGCTCACCGGGACAGGGCGATGGCTACACCTTC.

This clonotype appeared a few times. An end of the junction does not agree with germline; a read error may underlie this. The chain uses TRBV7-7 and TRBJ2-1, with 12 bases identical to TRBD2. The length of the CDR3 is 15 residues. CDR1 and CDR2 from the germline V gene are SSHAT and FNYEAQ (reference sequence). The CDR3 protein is CASSETSGSYNEQFF. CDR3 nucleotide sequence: TGTGCTAGCAGCGAGACTAGCGGGAGTTACAATGAGCAGTTCTTC. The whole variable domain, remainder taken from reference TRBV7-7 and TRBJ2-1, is GAGVSQSPRYKVTKRGQDVTLRCDPISSHATLYWYQQALGQGPEFLTYFNYEAQPDKSGLPSDRFSAERPEGSISTLTIQRTEQRDSAMYRCASSETSGSYNEQFFGPGTRLTVL.